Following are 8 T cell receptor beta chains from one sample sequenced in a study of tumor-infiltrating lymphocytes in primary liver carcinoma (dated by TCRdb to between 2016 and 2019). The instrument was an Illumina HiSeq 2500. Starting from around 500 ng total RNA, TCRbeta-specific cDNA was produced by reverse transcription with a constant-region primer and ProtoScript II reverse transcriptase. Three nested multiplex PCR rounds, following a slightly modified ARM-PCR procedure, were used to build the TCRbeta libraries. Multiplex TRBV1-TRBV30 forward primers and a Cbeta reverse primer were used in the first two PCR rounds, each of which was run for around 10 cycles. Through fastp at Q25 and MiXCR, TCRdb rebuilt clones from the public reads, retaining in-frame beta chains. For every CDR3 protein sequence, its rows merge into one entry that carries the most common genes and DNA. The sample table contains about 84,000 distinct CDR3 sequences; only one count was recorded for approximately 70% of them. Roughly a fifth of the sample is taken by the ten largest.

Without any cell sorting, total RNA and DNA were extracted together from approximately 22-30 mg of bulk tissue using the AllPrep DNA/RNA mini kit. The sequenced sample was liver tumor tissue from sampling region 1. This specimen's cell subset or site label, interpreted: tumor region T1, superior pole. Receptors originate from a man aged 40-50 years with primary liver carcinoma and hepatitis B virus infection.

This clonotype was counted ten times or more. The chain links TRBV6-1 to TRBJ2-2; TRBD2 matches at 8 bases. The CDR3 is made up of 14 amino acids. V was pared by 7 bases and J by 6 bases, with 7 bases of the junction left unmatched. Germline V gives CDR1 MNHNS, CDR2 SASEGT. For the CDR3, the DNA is TGTGCCAGCATTACCACCGGGAGGGCCGGGGAGCTGTTTTTT. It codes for CASITTGRAGELFF.

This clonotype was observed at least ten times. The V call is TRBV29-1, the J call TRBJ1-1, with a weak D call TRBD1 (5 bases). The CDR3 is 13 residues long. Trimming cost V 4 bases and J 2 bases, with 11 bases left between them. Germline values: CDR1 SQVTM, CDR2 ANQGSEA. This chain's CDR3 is CSVAQQVNTEAFF. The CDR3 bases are TGCAGCGTTGCCCAACAGGTTAACACTGAAGCTTTCTTT. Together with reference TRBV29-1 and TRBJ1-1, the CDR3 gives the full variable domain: SAVISQKPSRDICQRGTSLTIQCQVDSQVTMMFWYRQQPGQSLTLIATANQGSEATYESGFVIDKFPISRPNLTFSTLTVSNMSPEDSSIYLCSVAQQVNTEAFFGQGTRLTVV.

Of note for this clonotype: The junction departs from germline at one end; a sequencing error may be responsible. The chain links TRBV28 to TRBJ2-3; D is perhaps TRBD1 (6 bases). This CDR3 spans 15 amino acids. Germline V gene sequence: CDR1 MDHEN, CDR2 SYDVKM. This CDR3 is CASTDRGWGTGTQYF. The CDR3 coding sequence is TGTGCCAGCACCGATAGGGGGTGGGGCACAGGTACGCAGTATTTT.

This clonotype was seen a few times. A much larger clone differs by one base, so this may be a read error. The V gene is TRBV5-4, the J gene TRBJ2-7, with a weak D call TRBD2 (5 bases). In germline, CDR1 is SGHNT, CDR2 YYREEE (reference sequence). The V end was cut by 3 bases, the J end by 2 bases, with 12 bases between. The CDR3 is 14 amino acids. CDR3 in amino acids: CASSSGMGAYEQYF. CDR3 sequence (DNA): TGTGCCAGCAGCTCGGGGATGGGTGCCTACGAGCAGTACTTC.

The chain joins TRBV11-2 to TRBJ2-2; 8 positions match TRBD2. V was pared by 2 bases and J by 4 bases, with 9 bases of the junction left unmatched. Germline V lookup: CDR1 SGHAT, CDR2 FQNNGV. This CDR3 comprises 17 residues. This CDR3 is CASSLLAGESGTGELFF. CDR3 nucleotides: TGTGCCAGCAGCTTACTAGCGGGTGAGTCTGGCACCGGGGAGCTGTTTTTT.

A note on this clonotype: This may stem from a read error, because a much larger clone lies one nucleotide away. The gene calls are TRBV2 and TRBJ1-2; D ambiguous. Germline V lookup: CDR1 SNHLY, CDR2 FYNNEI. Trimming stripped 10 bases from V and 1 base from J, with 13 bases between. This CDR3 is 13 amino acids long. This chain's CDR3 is CANKEGINYGYTF. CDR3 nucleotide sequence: TGTGCCAACAAAGAGGGCATTAACTATGGCTACACCTTC.

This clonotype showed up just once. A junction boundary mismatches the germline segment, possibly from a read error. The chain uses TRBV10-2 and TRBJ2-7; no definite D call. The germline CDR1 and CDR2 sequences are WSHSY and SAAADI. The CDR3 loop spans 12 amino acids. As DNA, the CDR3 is TGCGTCAGCAGTCGATGCGTCAACGAGCAGTACTTC. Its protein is CVSSRCVNEQYF.

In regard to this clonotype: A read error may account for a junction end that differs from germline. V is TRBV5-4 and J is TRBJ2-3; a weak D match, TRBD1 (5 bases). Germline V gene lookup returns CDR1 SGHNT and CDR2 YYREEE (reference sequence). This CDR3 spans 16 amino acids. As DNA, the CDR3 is TGTGCCAGCAGCTTACGGGTCTCAGGTGGGGCGGATACGCACTATTTT. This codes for CASSLRVSGGADTHYF.